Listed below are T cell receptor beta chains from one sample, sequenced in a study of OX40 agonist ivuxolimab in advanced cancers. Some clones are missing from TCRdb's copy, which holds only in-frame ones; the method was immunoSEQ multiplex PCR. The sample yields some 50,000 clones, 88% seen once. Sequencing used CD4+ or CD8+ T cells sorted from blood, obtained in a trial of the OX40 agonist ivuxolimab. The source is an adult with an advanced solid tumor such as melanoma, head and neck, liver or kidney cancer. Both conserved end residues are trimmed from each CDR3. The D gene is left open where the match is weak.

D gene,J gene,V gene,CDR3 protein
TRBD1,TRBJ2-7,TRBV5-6,ASSFPGQGAYEQY
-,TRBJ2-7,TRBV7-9,ASNLGGASSYEQY
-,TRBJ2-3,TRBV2,ASSSQGSRTDTQY
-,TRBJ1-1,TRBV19,ASRFPEDGGEAF
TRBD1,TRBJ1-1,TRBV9,ASSPGQGNTEAF
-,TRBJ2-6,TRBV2,ASSPQGTPGANVLT
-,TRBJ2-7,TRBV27,ASSWAGSGSYEQY
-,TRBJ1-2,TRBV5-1,ASSITGSNYGYT
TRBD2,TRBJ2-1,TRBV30,ACKREGHNEQF
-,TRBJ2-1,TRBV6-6,ASSVGEIVDEQF